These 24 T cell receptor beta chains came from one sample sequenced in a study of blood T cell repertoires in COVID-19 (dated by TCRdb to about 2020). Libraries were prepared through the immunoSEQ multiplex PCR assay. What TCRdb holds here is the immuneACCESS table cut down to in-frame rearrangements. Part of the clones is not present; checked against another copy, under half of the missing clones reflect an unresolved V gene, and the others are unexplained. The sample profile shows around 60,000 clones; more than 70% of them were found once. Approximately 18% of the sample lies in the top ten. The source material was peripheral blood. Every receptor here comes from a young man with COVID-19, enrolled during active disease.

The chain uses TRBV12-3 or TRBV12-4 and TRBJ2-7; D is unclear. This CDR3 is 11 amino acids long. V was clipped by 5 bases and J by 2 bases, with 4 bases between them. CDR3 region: CASSTAYEQYF. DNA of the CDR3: TGTGCCAGCAGTACGGCCTACGAGCAGTACTTC.

CDR3 sequence: CASSLVGGSGLDLTGELFF. As DNA, the CDR3 is TGTGCCAGCAGCTTAGTGGGGGGGTCGGGTCTCGATTTAACCGGGGAGCTGTTTTTT. J is TRBJ2-2 and V is TRBV7-8; 7 nucleotides agree with TRBD2. The V gene end was trimmed by 1 base and the J gene end by 5 bases; junction bases not matched to a gene: 16. The length of the CDR3 is 19 residues. The germline V gene encodes CDR1 SGHVS and CDR2 FQNEAQ.

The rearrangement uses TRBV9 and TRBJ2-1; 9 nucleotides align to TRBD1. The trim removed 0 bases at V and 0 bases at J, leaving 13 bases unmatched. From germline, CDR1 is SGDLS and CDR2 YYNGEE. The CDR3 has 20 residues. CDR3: CASSVAWDRVSDRSYNEQFF. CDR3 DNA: TGTGCCAGCAGCGTAGCATGGGACAGGGTTTCCGACCGCTCCTACAATGAGCAGTTCTTC.

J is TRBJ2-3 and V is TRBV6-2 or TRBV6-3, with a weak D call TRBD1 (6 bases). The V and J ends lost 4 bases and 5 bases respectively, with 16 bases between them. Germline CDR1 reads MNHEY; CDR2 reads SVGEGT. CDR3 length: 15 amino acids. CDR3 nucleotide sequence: TGTGCCAGCAGTTTTGGTAGGGGGATAGGAGATACGCAGTATTTT. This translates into CASSFGRGIGDTQYF.

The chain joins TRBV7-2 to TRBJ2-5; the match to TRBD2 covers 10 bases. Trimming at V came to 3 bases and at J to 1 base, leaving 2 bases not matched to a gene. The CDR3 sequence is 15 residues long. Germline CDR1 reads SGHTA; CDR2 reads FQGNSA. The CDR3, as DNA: TGTGCCAGCAGCTTTACTAGCGGGGCCCAAGAGACCCAGTACTTC. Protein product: CASSFTSGAQETQYF.

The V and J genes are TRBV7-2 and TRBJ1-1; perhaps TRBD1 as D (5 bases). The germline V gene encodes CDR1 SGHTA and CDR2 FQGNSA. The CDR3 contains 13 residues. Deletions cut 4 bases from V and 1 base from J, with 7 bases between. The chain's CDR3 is CASSSDRNTEAFF. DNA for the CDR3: TGTGCCAGCAGCTCCGACAGGAACACTGAAGCTTTCTTT.

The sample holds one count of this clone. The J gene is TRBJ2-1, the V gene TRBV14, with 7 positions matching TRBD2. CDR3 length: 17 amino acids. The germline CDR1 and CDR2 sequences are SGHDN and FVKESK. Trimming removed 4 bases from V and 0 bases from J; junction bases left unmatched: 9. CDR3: CASSRRIAGASYNEQFF. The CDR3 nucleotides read TGTGCCAGCAGCCGCCGGATAGCGGGTGCCTCCTACAATGAGCAGTTCTTC.

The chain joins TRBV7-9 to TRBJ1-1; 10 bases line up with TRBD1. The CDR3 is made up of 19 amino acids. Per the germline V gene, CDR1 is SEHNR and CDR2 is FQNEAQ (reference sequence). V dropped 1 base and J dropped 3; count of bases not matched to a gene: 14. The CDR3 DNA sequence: TGTGCCAGCAGCTTAGAAGTGGGGACAGGGGCCCGGCGGGACACTGAAGCTTTCTTT. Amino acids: CASSLEVGTGARRDTEAFF. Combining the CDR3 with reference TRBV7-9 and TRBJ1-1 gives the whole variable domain DTGVSQNPRHKITKRGQNVTFRCDPISEHNRLYWYRQTLGQGPEFLTYFQNEAQLEKSRLLSDRFSAERPKGSFSTLEIQRTEQGDSAMYLCASSLEVGTGARRDTEAFFGQGTRLTVV.

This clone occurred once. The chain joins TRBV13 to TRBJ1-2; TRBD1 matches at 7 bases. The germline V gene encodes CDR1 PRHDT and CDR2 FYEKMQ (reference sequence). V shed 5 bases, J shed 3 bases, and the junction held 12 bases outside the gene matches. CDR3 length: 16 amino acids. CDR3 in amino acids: CASSQEGQDVDYGYTF. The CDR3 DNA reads TGTGCCAGCAGCCAGGAAGGACAGGACGTCGACTATGGCTACACCTTC.

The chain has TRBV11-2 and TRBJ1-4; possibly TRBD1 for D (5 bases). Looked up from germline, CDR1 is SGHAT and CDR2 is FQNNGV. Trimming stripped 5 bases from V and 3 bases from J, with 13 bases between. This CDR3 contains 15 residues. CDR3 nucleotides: TGTGCCAGCAGCACCGGAAACAGGCCTAATGAAAAACTGTTTTTT. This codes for CASSTGNRPNEKLFF.

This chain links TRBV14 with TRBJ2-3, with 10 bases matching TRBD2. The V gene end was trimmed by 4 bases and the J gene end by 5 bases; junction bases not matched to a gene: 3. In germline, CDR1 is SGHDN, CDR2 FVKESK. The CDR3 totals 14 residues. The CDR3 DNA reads TGTGCCAGCAGCCCCGGGACTAGCGTAGATACGCAGTATTTT. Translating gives CASSPGTSVDTQYF.

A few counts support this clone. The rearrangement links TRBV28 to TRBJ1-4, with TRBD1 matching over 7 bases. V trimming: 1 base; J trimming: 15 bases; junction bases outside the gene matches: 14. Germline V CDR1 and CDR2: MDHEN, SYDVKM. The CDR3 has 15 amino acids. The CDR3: CASSLSSGGQTAMFF. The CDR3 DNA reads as TGTGCCAGCAGTTTATCCTCAGGGGGTCAAACTGCTATGTTTTTT.

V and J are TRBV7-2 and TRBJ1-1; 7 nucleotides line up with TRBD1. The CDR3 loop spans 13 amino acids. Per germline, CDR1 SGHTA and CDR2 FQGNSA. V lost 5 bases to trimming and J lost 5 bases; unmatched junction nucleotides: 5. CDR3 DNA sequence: TGTGCCAGCAGCCCCGACAGGGATACTGAAGCTTTCTTT. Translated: CASSPDRDTEAFF.

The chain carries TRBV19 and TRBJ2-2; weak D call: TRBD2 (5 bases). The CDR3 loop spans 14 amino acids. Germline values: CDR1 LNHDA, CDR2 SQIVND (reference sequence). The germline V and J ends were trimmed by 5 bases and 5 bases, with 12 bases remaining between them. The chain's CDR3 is CASSQELDTGELFF. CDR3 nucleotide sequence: TGTGCCAGTAGTCAGGAACTAGATACCGGGGAGCTGTTTTTT.

In nucleotides, the CDR3 is TGTGCCAGCAGTCAGGGGATTGGCTACACCTTC. Protein sequence: CASSQGIGYTF. The V and J genes are TRBV6-5 and TRBJ1-2, with a weak D call TRBD1 (6 bases). Germline values: CDR1 MNHEY, CDR2 SVGAGI. Trimming took 5 bases from V and 7 from J, leaving 8 bases between them. The CDR3 consists of 11 residues.

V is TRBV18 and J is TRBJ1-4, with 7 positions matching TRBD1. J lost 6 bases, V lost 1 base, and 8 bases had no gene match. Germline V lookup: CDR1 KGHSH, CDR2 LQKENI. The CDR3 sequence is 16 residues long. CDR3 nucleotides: TGTGCCAGCTCACCACTCGGGGCAGGGGGTGATGAAAAACTGTTTTTT. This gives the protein CASSPLGAGGDEKLFF.

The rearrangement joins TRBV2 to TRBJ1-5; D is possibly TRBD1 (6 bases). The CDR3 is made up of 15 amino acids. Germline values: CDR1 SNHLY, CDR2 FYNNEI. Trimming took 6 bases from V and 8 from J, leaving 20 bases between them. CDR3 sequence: CASSPRTAGTEPQHF. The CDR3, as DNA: TGTGCCAGCAGCCCCAGGACAGCCGGGACGGAGCCCCAGCATTTT.

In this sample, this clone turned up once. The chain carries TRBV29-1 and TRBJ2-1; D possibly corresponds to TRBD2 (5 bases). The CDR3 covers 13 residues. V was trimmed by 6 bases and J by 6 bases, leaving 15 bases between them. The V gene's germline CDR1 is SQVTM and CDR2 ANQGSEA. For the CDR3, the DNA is TGCAGCGTGGTCCCGACTATTGTCAATGAGCAGTTCTTC. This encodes CSVVPTIVNEQFF.

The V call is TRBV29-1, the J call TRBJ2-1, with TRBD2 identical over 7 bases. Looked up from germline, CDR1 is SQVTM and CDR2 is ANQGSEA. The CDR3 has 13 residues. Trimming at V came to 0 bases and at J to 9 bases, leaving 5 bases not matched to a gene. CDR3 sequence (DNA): TGCAGCGTTGAAGAGGTCCTAGCGGCTGAGCAGTTCTTC. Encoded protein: CSVEEVLAAEQFF.

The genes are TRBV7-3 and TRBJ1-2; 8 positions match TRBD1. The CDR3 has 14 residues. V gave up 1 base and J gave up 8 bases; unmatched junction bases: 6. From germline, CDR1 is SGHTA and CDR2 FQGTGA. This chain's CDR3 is CASSLSRGLRGYTF. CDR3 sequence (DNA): TGTGCCAGCAGCTTAAGCAGGGGGCTTCGGGGCTACACCTTC.

CDR3 amino acids: CASSTTGGWSEAFF. The CDR3 DNA reads as TGTGCCAGCAGTACGACAGGGGGCTGGTCTGAAGCTTTCTTT. The chain employs TRBV6-5 and TRBJ1-1; 10 bases match TRBD1. V was pared by 5 bases and J by 6 bases, with 6 bases of the junction left unmatched. The CDR3 runs 14 residues. CDR1 is MNHEY, CDR2 SVGAGI, per germline.

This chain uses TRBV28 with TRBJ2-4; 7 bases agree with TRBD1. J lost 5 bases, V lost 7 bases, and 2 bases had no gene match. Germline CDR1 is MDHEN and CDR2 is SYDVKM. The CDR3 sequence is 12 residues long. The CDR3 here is CASNGQENIQYF. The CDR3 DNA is TGTGCCAGCAATGGACAGGAAAACATTCAGTACTTC.

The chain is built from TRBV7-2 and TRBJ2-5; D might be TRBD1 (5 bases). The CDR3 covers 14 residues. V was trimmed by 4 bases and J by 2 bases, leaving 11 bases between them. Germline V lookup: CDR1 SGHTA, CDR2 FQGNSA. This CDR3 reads CASSSGQIQETQYF. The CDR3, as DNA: TGTGCCAGCAGCTCCGGACAAATACAAGAGACCCAGTACTTC. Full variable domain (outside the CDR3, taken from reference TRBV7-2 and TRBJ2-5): GAGVSQSPSNKVTEKGKDVELRCDPISGHTALYWYRQSLGQGLEFLIYFQGNSAPDKSGLPSDRFSAERTGGSVSTLTIQRTQQEDSAVYLCASSSGQIQETQYFGPGTRLLVL.

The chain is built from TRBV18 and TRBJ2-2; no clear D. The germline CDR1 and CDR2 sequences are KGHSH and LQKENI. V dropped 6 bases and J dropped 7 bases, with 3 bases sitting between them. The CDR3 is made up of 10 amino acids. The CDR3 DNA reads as TGTGCCAGCTCCTACGGGGAGCTGTTTTTT. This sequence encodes CASSYGELFF.